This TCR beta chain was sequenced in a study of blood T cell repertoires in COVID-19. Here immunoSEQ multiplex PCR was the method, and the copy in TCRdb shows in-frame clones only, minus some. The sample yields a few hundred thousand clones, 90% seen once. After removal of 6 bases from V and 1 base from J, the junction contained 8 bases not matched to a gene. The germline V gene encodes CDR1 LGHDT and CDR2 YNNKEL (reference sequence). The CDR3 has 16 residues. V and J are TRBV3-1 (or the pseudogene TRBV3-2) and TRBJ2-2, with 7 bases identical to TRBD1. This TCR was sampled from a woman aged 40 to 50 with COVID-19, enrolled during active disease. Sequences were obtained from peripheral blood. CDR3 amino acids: CASRKRTGGNTGELFF. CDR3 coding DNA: TGTGCCAGCAGAAAAAGGACAGGAGGGAACACCGGGGAGCTGTTTTTT.